This TCR beta chain is from a study of blood T cells in healthy people across ages (dated by TCRdb to between 2014 and 2017). A note on the overall study: In model experiments, template switching captured roughly one uniquely barcoded TCR beta cDNA molecule for every two T cells. To avoid experimental bias, donors of different ages were distributed randomly across sequencing lanes. Age-related changes in TCR beta repertoire diversity were measured in the study by deep sequencing normalized with unique cDNA molecular identifiers. Two additional independent replicas of 1 million unique cDNA reads from the same blood draw were analyzed for two donors (one aged 18 to 30 and one aged 80 or older). The donors were divided into four age groups: young (average around 17 years), middle-aged (approximately 41), aged (about 60) and long-lived (around 80).

The V and J ends are trimmed by 4 bases and 5 bases, leaving 14 bases between them. The CDR3 holds 14 amino acids from the cysteine to the phenylalanine. Kept here is only the CDR3 DNA, which spans 42 bases and is read in frame from base 1. CDR1 and CDR2 (SEHNR, FQNEAQ) derive from the germline V gene (reference sequence). Study-wide findings and limitations: Compared with the aged group, more naive CD4+ T cells, fewer expanded clones and increased TCR diversity were shown by the long-lived group, suggesting age selection. Donor CMV infection status was unknown, potentially confounding age-related changes in expanded clonotypes. Observed TCR beta diversity per million T cells fell roughly linearly with age, and a significant reduction was already apparent by age roughly 41. The percentage of naive T cells measured by flow cytometry correlated strongly with observed TCR beta diversity. Bulk unsorted PBMC profiling prevented conclusive comparison of naive and antigen-experienced compartments. Total diversity estimates from one million sequenced T cells were considered lower bounds and underestimates.

Concerning this clonotype itself: What antigen it recognizes has not been identified. Base quality data are lacking; no much larger clone is found one base away.

Donors were under 40 systemically healthy Caucasian individuals from Russia aged 6 to 90 years. Ten milliliters of peripheral blood were drawn from each donor into EDTA-treated Vacutainer tubes. Ficoll-Paque density-gradient centrifugation was used to isolate PBMCs, with at least 6.5 million per sample. Trizol reagent was used to extract total RNA from the PBMCs, yielding at least 5 micrograms per sample. For every donor, flow cytometry on a PBMC aliquot measured the percentage of naive CD45RAhigh/CD27high T cells. Library preparation employed 5' RACE. Data came from an Illumina HiSeq 2500. A second PCR of about 7 to 12 cycles was performed with a sample-barcoded 5' primer and a J-beta primer mix. A unique molecular identifier was introduced onto each TCR beta cDNA molecule by a template-switch 5' adaptor carrying 12 random nucleotides. Each sample yielded at least 2.5 million CDR3-containing paired-end reads. First-strand cDNA synthesis was performed from all RNA using the Mint cDNA synthesis kit, with priming by a TRBC-specific oligonucleotide. Following uracil-DNA glycosylase treatment, all cDNA underwent a first 18-cycle PCR with the universal primers M1SS and BC2_uni_R. The original methods were these. For normalization, 1 million high-quality reads were randomly selected from each sample, with every read carrying a distinct molecular identifier. Reads sharing molecular identifiers were discarded rather than binned into consensus sequences. MiTCR, run with a Q25 quality threshold and the strictest error-elimination algorithm, handled CDR3 identification, clonotype clustering and error correction. A nonparametric unseen species model with Euler transformation was used to estimate lower-bound total TCR beta diversity. In TCRdb, the public reads were trimmed at Q25 with fastp and aligned with MiXCR, with productive beta chains retained. Rows are unified per CDR3 protein, each entry keeping the most common DNA and genes. These V and J calls derive from TCRdb rather than the authors' analysis. The sample contains about 1.5 million distinct CDR3 sequences, approximately 42% of them found a single time. The leading ten clones occupy about 3.8% of the sample.

The sequenced sample consisted of blood. This sequence was found in a woman under 30 in good health. The chain employs TRBV7-9 and TRBJ1-2, with the D segment identity uncertain. Here is the DNA: TGTGCCAGCAGCTCAGAGGGCCCTCGGTATGGCTACACCTTC. The resulting protein is CASSSEGPRYGYTF.